Each of the 30 T cell receptor beta chains below was sequenced from the same sample in a study of human T cells and chemical hapten exposure. TCRdb ran MiXCR on the RACE reads and lists one entry per CDR3 protein. The sample carries roughly 48,000 distinct CDR3 sequences, roughly 9.6% recorded once. Time point reported: patch test 1, 2 weeks after DPC sensitization. Treatment in this sample: therapeutic diphenylcyclopropenone sensitization with weekly scalp DPC. The study extracted total RNA from unfractionated whole blood. Source: whole blood, taken in connection with sensitization to the hapten diphenylcyclopropenone (DPC). These receptors all stem from a woman in her thirties or forties with alopecia areata. Some clones in this sample may be carry-over from other donors' samples.

This clonotype has more than one count but fewer than ten. The chain joins TRBV6-2 or TRBV6-3 to TRBJ2-3; TRBD2 matches at 8 bases. Germline CDR1 MNHEY, CDR2 SVGEGT. The CDR3 consists of 15 residues. The junction had 12 bases not matched to a gene; V was cut back by 6 bases and J by 7 bases. CDR3 bases: TGTGCCAGCAGCCTACGGGGGGGCCCGCCTCATACGCAGTATTTT. Residues: CASSLRGGPPHTQYF.

This clonotype was picked up a small number of times. This sequence joins TRBV6-2 or TRBV6-3 and TRBJ1-5; D is unresolved. The V end lost 7 bases, the J end lost 1 base, and 5 bases lay between the germline ends. This CDR3 is 12 amino acids long. The V gene's germline CDR1 is MNHEY and CDR2 SVGEGT. The CDR3 is CASKQSNQPQHF. CDR3 DNA sequence: TGTGCCAGCAAACAGAGCAATCAGCCCCAGCATTTT.

The chain joins TRBV5-5 to TRBJ2-3, with 7 positions matching TRBD2. V shed 4 bases, J shed 3 bases, and the junction held 8 bases outside the gene matches. Looked up from germline, CDR1 is SGHKS and CDR2 is YYEKEE (reference sequence). The CDR3 extends over 15 amino acids. CDR3 in DNA: TGTGCCAGCAGCCCAACGGGGGGAGGTACAGATACGCAGTATTTT. Translating it yields CASSPTGGGTDTQYF.

This clonotype was seen ten or more times. CDR3 nucleotides: TGTGCCAGCAGCTCTCGACTAGAGGGGGGTGTAAGCTCCTACAATGAGCAGTTCTTC. This codes for CASSSRLEGGVSSYNEQFF. The chain carries TRBV3-1 and TRBJ2-1; D possibly matches TRBD1 or TRBD2 (6 bases each). Trimming cost V 5 bases and J 0 bases, with 23 bases left between them. This CDR3 spans 19 amino acids. Germline V gives CDR1 LGHDT, CDR2 YNNKEL (reference sequence).

The V and J genes are TRBV9 and TRBJ2-7, with a tentative D call TRBD1 (5 bases). CDR1 SGDLS and CDR2 YYNGEE come from the germline V gene. The CDR3 is 14 residues long. The germline V and J ends were trimmed by 0 bases and 3 bases, with 10 bases remaining between them. This CDR3 is CASSVGQGHYEQYF. The CDR3 nucleotides read TGTGCCAGCAGCGTAGGGCAGGGCCACTACGAGCAGTACTTC.

Turning to this clonotype: Mismatch with germline at one junction end may stem from a read error. J is TRBJ2-5 and V is TRBV2, with 13 bases aligning to TRBD2. Germline lookup yields CDR1 SNHLY and CDR2 FYNNEI. This CDR3 contains 15 residues. The CDR3 reads CASSLRTSGSETQYF. The CDR3 region has the DNA TGTGCCAGCAGCCTAAGGACTAGCGGGAGCGAGACCCAGTACTTT.

This clonotype was observed a few times. The chain is built from TRBV20-1 and TRBJ2-3; D unresolved. V shed 4 bases and J shed 2 bases, with 13 bases lying between them. This CDR3 spans 14 amino acids. Germline loops: CDR1 DFQATT, CDR2 SNEGSKA (reference sequence). The CDR3 sequence is CSATARTYTDTQYF. DNA of the CDR3: TGCAGTGCTACGGCTAGAACCTACACAGATACGCAGTATTTT.

The V call is TRBV7-6, the J call TRBJ2-1; 11 bases agree with TRBD2. Germline CDR1 SGHVS, CDR2 FNYEAQ. The ends lost 1 base at V and 8 bases at J; junction bases unmatched: 4. CDR3 length equals 15 residues. CDR3 protein: CASSLVAGGHDEQFF. In nucleotides, the CDR3 is TGTGCCAGCAGCTTAGTAGCGGGGGGGCATGATGAGCAGTTCTTC.

For the CDR3, the DNA is TGTGCCAGCAGCTTCTCCGTGCTAGCGGGAACAGATACGCAGTATTTT. Amino acid sequence: CASSFSVLAGTDTQYF. The chain is built from TRBV7-3 and TRBJ2-3; 9 positions match TRBD2. Germline CDR1 is SGHTA and CDR2 is FQGTGA. This CDR3 spans 16 amino acids. With V trimmed by 3 bases and J by 3 bases, 7 bases remained unmatched.

This clonotype was found many times. The V call is TRBV7-6, the J call TRBJ1-2; D is undetermined. The CDR3 totals 16 residues. The ends were cut back, 5 bases at V and 8 bases at J, with 24 bases in the middle. From germline, CDR1 is SGHVS and CDR2 FNYEAQ. CDR3 in DNA: TGTGCCAGCAGCCCCGCCCCGAGTTTAGGGCCAGACGGCTACACCTTC. Protein sequence: CASSPAPSLGPDGYTF.

In its sample, this clonotype was seen many times. The chain uses TRBV20-1 and TRBJ2-3; 11 positions match TRBD2. Losses at the gene ends were 2 bases for V and 4 bases for J; bases not matched to a gene: 2. Germline CDR1 DFQATT, CDR2 SNEGSKA (reference sequence). The CDR3 sequence is 14 residues long. CDR3 sequence (DNA): TGCAGTGCTAGACGTAGCGGGAGGGCAGATACGCAGTATTTT. Its protein product is CSARRSGRADTQYF.

This chain links TRBV4-3 with TRBJ2-7, with D perhaps TRBD1 or TRBD2 (5 bases each). CDR3 length: 15 amino acids. CDR1 and CDR2 from the germline V gene are LGHNA and YSLEER. Between the trimmed V and J ends, which lost 1 base and 5 bases, there was a span of 15 bases. CDR3: CASSQGTVLGDEQYF. In DNA, the CDR3 is TGCGCCAGCAGCCAAGGGACCGTCCTGGGGGACGAGCAGTACTTC.

This clonotype was seen at least ten times. The gene calls are TRBV7-2 and TRBJ2-3; D gene unclear. The germline V gene encodes CDR1 SGHTA and CDR2 FQGNSA. The CDR3 covers 12 residues. Trimming took 2 bases from V and 3 from J, leaving 3 bases between them. The CDR3 loop reads CASSLFTDTQYF. The DNA for the CDR3 is TGTGCCAGCAGCTTATTTACAGATACGCAGTATTTT.

Many counts were recorded for this clonotype. The V and J genes are TRBV9 and TRBJ2-1; TRBD2 matches at 14 bases. V lost 3 bases and J lost 7; bases outside the gene matches: 6. This CDR3 is 16 amino acids long. Germline V gene lookup returns CDR1 SGDLS and CDR2 YYNGEE. Here the CDR3 DNA reads TGTGCCAGCAGCGCCGGGACTAGCGGGGGTTGGAATGAGCAGTTCTTC. As protein: CASSAGTSGGWNEQFF.

This clonotype has just a few counts. The chain joins TRBV19 to TRBJ2-1; 13 bases line up with TRBD2. The CDR3 runs 16 residues. Trimming cost V 4 bases and J 6 bases; bases outside gene matches: 6. CDR1 LNHDA and CDR2 SQIVND come from the germline V gene (reference sequence). This CDR3 is CASSTGLAGDPNEQFF. CDR3 DNA: TGTGCCAGTAGTACTGGACTAGCGGGAGACCCCAATGAGCAGTTCTTC.

The chain joins TRBV28 to TRBJ1-1; TRBD1 might be the D (5 bases). Trimming removed 8 bases at V and 3 bases at J, with 7 bases between. In germline, CDR1 is MDHEN, CDR2 SYDVKM. The CDR3 runs to 11 residues. CDR3 bases: TGTGCCAGCCGACAGCACACTGAAGCTTTCTTT. Its protein product is CASRQHTEAFF. Using reference TRBV28 and TRBJ1-1 for the parts outside the CDR3, the full variable domain is DVKVTQSSRYLVKRTGEKVFLECVQDMDHENMFWYRQDPGLGLRLIYFSYDVKMKEKGDIPEGYSVSREKKERFSLILESASTNQTSMYLCASRQHTEAFFGQGTRLTVV.

This clonotype came up a few times. V is TRBV5-1 and J is TRBJ2-7, with TRBD2 matching over 8 bases. V lost 1 base to trimming and J lost 4 bases; unmatched junction nucleotides: 16. The CDR3 sequence is 18 residues long. Per the germline V gene, CDR1 is SGHRS and CDR2 is YFSETQ. The CDR3, as DNA: TGCGCCAGCAGCTTGCCATCCAAACCGGGACTAGTATCGTACGAGCAGTACTTC. Amino acid sequence: CASSLPSKPGLVSYEQYF.

This clonotype turned up a few times. This rearrangement joins TRBV12-3 or TRBV12-4 to TRBJ2-7, with a tentative D call TRBD2 (5 bases). This CDR3 spans 15 amino acids. Trimming took 0 bases from V and 3 from J, leaving 12 bases between them. This CDR3 reads CASSLAHGEHYEQYF. The CDR3 bases are TGTGCCAGCAGTTTAGCGCACGGGGAGCACTACGAGCAGTACTTC.

The gene calls are TRBV6-2 or TRBV6-3 and TRBJ2-7, with 8 positions matching TRBD2. This CDR3 is 16 amino acids long. The germline gives CDR1 MNHEY, CDR2 SVGEGT. Trimming cost V 8 bases and J 0 bases; bases outside gene matches: 12. CDR3 residues: CASLPRAGVRSYEQYF. CDR3 nucleotide sequence: TGTGCCAGCCTTCCACGAGCGGGGGTCCGCTCCTACGAGCAGTACTTC.

V gene TRBV10-3 combines with J gene TRBJ1-1, with D unclear. The germline V gene encodes CDR1 ENHRY and CDR2 SYGVKD. CDR3 length: 11 amino acids. V was cut by 6 bases and J by 8 bases, with 10 bases left in between. CDR3 amino acids: CAISDLAEAFF. CDR3 in DNA: TGTGCCATCAGCGATCTAGCGGAAGCTTTCTTT.

This clonotype was observed at least ten times. This chain joins TRBV12-3 or TRBV12-4 and TRBJ1-5; D ambiguous. The CDR3 has 15 residues. Trimming left V 2 bases short and J 0 bases short, with 8 bases between. CDR3 in amino acids: CASSLNSPSNQPQHF. The CDR3 region has the DNA TGTGCCAGCAGTTTAAACAGCCCTAGCAATCAGCCCCAGCATTTT.

This clonotype was detected ten times or more. This sequence joins TRBV12-3 or TRBV12-4 and TRBJ1-1; maybe TRBD1 (6 bases). Trimming left V 6 bases short and J 1 base short, with 9 bases between. This CDR3 has 13 amino acids. The CDR3 here is CASSVGQNTEAFF. Here the CDR3 DNA reads TGTGCCAGCAGCGTGGGACAGAACACTGAAGCTTTCTTT.

This clonotype was seen repeatedly, ten times or more. The V gene is TRBV20-1, the J gene TRBJ2-1; D possibly corresponds to TRBD1 (6 bases). Deletions cut 7 bases from V and 0 bases from J, with 13 bases between. The CDR3 length is 14 residues. Germline V gives CDR1 DFQATT, CDR2 SNEGSKA (reference sequence). The CDR3 is CSGGQSSSYNEQFF. CDR3 nucleotide sequence: TGCAGTGGAGGACAGTCCAGCTCCTACAATGAGCAGTTCTTC.

This clonotype has ten or more counts. The chain uses TRBV7-2 and TRBJ2-5; 12 bases line up with TRBD2. Germline CDR1 reads SGHTA; CDR2 reads FQGNSA. This CDR3 spans 15 amino acids. The J segment lost 5 bases and the V segment lost 5 bases, leaving 6 bases of the junction unmatched. As DNA, the CDR3 is TGTGCCAGCAGCCCCTCCGGGACTAGCGGGGAGACCCAGTACTTC. Translating it yields CASSPSGTSGETQYF.

This clonotype was counted many times. The V call is TRBV28, the J call TRBJ2-3, with TRBD1 as a possible D gene (7 bases). The length of the CDR3 is 16 residues. Trimming removed 3 bases from V and 3 bases from J, with 16 bases in between. Germline CDR1 reads MDHEN; CDR2 reads SYDVKM. The CDR3 DNA is TGTGCCAGCAGTTTCGTGGAGGGCAGGGGGACAGATACGCAGTATTTT. The encoded protein is CASSFVEGRGTDTQYF.

A few counts support this clonotype. This chain connects TRBV6-1 to TRBJ2-3; 7 positions agree with TRBD1. V lost 4 bases and J lost 2; bases outside the gene matches: 3. This CDR3 has 14 residues. Germline CDR1 reads MNHNS; CDR2 reads SASEGT. The CDR3 DNA follows: TGTGCCAGCAGTGGAGGACAGGCCACAGATACGCAGTATTTT. Encoded protein: CASSGGQATDTQYF.

This chain links TRBV19 with TRBJ2-1, with D possibly called TRBD1 or TRBD2 (6 bases each). The germline gives CDR1 LNHDA, CDR2 SQIVND (reference sequence). The CDR3 runs to 16 residues. V was pared by 2 bases and J by 2 bases, with 13 bases between. The CDR3: CASSIYRGRTYNEQFF. The CDR3 DNA follows: TGTGCCAGTAGTATATATCGGGGGCGCACCTACAATGAGCAGTTCTTC.

This clonotype was seen repeatedly, ten times or more. The chain uses TRBV5-8 and TRBJ1-5, with 8 bases aligning to TRBD1. The J segment lost 0 bases and the V segment lost 3 bases, leaving 8 bases of the junction unmatched. CDR1 is SGHTS and CDR2 is YDEGEE in the germline V gene. The length of the CDR3 is 17 residues. The CDR3 nucleotides are TGTGCCAGCAGCTCAGGGGGCCCGAATTATAGCAATCAGCCCCAGCATTTT. It is translated as CASSSGGPNYSNQPQHF.

This clonotype was observed at least ten times. The rearrangement links TRBV6-5 to TRBJ1-2; TRBD1 aligns across 7 bases. The CDR3 is 14 residues long. Germline CDR1 reads MNHEY; CDR2 reads SVGAGI. The V segment lost 2 bases and the J segment 5 bases; nucleotides outside the gene matches: 5. The CDR3 nucleotides read TGTGCCAGCAGTTACGAGGGGGCGGGTTATGGCTACACCTTC. As protein: CASSYEGAGYGYTF.

The chain joins TRBV5-1 to TRBJ2-1, with D maybe TRBD1 (6 bases). The CDR3 loop spans 12 amino acids. Trimming removed 8 bases at V and 8 bases at J, with 14 bases between. CDR1 and CDR2 (germline): SGHRS, YFSETQ. In DNA, the CDR3 is TGCGCCAGTACCGGGACACTAGATGAGCAGTTCTTC. This codes for CASTGTLDEQFF. The entire variable domain, with the rest obtained from reference TRBV5-1 and TRBJ2-1, is as follows: KAGVTQTPRYLIKTRGQQVTLSCSPISGHRSVSWYQQTPGQGLQFLFEYFSETQRNKGNFPGRFSGRQFSNSRSEMNVSTLELGDSALYLCASTGTLDEQFFGPGTRLTVL.